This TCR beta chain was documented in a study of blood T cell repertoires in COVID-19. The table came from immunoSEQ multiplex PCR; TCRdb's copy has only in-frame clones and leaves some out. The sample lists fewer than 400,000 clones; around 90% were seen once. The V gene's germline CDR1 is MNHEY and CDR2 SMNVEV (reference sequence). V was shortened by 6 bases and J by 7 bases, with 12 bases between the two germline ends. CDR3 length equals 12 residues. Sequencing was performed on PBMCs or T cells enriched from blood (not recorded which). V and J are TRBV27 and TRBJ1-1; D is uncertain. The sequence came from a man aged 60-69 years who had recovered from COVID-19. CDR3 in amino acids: CASSNLAGEAFF. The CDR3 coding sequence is TGTGCCAGCAGCAACTTGGCAGGTGAAGCTTTCTTT.